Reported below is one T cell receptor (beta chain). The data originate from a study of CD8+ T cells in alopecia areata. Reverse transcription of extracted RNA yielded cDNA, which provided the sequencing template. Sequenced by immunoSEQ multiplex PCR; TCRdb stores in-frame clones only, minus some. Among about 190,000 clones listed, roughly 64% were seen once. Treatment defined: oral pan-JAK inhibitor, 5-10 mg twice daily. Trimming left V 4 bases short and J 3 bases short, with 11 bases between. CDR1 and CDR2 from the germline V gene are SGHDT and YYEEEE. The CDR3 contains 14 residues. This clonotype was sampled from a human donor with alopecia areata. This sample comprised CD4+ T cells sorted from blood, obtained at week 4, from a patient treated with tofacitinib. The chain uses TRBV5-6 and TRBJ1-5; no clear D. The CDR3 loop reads CASSPAGVNQPQHF. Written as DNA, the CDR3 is TGTGCCAGCAGCCCCGCGGGCGTCAATCAGCCCCAGCATTTT.